This T cell receptor beta chain was sequenced in a study of shared clonotypes between healthy human individuals. In regard to this clone: Its antigen is currently unknown.

Study-level points and caveats: Tissue TCR repertoires likely differ from these blood-only repertoires.

CDR1 and CDR2 from the germline V gene are MNHNS and SASEGT. V dropped 9 bases and J dropped 3; count of bases not matched to a gene: 11. The CDR3 extends over 15 amino acids. Sequenced by immunoSEQ multiplex PCR; TCRdb stores in-frame clones only, minus some. The sample shows 450,000 to 650,000 clones, roughly 79% of them seen only once. The V call is TRBV6-1, the J call TRBJ1-5, with 7 bases aligning to TRBD1. Specimen: PBMCs. This receptor was identified in a woman aged 40 to 50 in good health. Some clones in this sample may be carry-over from other donors' samples. This CDR3 is CASSGQEPNNQPQHF. The CDR3 nucleotides read TGTGCCAGTAGCGGACAGGAACCAAACAATCAGCCCCAGCATTTT.